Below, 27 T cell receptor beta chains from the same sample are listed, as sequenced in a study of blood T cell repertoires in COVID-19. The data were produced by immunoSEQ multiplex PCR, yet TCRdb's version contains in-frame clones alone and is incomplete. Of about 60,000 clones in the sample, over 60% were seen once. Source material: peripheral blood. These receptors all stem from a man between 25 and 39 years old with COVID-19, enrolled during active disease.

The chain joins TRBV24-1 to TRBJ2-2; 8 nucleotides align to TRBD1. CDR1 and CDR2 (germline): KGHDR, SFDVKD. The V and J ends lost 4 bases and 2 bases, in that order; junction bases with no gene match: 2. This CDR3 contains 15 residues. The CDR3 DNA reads TGTGCCACCAGTGAGGGACAGGTAAACACCGGGGAGCTGTTTTTT. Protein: CATSEGQVNTGELFF.

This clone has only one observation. The CDR3 is CASSRPGQGFDGYTF. The CDR3 region has the DNA TGTGCCAGCAGCAGACCGGGACAGGGGTTCGATGGCTACACCTTC. The chain employs TRBV5-5 and TRBJ1-2; TRBD1 matches at 10 bases. Germline V gene sequence: CDR1 SGHKS, CDR2 YYEKEE (reference sequence). The J segment lost 6 bases and the V segment lost 4 bases, leaving 9 bases of the junction unmatched. CDR3 length: 15 amino acids.

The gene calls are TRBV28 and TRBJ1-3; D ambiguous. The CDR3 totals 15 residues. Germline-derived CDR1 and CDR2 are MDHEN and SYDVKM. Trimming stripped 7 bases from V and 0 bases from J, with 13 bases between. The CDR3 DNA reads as TGTGCCAGCAATTGGGCCTTTAGCTCTGGAAACACCATATATTTT. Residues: CASNWAFSSGNTIYF.

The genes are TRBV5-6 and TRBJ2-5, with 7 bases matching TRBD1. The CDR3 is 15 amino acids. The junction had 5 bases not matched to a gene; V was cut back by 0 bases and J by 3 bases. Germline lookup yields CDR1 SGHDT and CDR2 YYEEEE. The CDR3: CASSLEGAAKETQYF. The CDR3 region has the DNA TGTGCCAGCAGCTTGGAGGGGGCGGCAAAAGAGACCCAGTACTTC.

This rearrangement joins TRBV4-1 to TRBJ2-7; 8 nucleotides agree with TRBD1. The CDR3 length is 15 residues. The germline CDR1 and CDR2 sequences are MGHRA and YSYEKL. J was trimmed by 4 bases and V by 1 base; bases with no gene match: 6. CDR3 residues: CASSQVATGAYEQYF. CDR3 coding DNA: TGCGCCAGCAGCCAAGTCGCGACAGGGGCATACGAGCAGTACTTC.

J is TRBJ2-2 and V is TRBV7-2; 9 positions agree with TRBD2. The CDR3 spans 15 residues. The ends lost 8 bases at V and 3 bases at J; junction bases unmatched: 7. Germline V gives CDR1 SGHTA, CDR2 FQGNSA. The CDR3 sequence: CASSQLAGDTGELFF. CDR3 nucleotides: TGTGCCAGCTCACAACTAGCGGGTGACACCGGGGAGCTGTTTTTT.

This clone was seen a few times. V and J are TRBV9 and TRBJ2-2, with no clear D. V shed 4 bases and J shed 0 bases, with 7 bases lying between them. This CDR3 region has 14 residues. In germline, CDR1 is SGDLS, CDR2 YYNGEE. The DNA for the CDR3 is TGTGCCAGCAGCCTCGTTTCGAACACCGGGGAGCTGTTTTTT. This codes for CASSLVSNTGELFF.

CDR3 coding DNA: TGTGCCAGCAGCTTGTGGGCCGCGGGGTATGGCTACACCTTC. Residues: CASSLWAAGYGYTF. The rearrangement links TRBV5-4 to TRBJ1-2; D not certain. The CDR3 extends over 14 amino acids. Germline V lookup: CDR1 SGHNT, CDR2 YYREEE (reference sequence). V shed 1 base and J shed 5 bases, with 12 bases lying between them.

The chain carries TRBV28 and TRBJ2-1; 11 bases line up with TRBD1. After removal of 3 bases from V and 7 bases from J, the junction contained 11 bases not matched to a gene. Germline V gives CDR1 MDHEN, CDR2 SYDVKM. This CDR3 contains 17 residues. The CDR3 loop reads CASSFPLNGTGGNEQFF. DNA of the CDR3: TGTGCCAGCAGTTTCCCTCTTAACGGGACAGGGGGAAATGAGCAGTTCTTC.

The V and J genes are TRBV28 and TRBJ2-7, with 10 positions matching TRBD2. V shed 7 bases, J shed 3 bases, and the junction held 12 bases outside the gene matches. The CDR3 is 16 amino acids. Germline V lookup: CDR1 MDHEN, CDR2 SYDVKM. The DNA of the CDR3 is TGTGCCAGCACTTCGGGTGGGACTAGCGCCTACTACGAGCAGTACTTC. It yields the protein CASTSGGTSAYYEQYF.

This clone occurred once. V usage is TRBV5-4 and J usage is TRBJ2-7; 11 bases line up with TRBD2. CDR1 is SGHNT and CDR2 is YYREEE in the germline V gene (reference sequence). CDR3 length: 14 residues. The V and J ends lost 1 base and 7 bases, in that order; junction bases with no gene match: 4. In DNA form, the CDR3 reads TGTGCCAGCAGCTTGTTAGCGGGGGGGCAAGAGCAGTACTTC. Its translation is CASSLLAGGQEQYF.

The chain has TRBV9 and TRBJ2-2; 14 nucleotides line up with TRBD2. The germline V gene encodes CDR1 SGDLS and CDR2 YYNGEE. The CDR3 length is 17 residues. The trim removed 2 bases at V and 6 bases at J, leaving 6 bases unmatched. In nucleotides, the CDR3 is TGTGCCAGCAGCGTGGGACTAGCGGGAGTTAGGGCCGGGGAGCTGTTTTTT. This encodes CASSVGLAGVRAGELFF.

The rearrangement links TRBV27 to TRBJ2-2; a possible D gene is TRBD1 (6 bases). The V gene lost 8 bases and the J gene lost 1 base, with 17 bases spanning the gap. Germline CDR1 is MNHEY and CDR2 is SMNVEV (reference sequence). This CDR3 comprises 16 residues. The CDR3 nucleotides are TGTGCCAGCGTGGAGAGGTCAGGGGTGAACACCGGGGAGCTGTTTTTT. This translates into CASVERSGVNTGELFF.

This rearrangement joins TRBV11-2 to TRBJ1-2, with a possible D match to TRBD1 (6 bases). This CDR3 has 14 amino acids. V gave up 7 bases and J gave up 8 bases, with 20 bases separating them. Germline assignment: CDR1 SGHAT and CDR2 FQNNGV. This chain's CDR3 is CASTLAGATRGYTF. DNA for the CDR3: TGTGCCAGCACCTTGGCAGGGGCCACGCGAGGCTACACCTTC.

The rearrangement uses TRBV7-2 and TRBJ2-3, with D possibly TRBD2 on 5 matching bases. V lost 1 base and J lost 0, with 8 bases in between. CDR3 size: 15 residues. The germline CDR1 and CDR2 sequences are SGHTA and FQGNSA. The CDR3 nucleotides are TGTGCCAGCAGCTTAGGGACTGCGAGCACAGATACGCAGTATTTT. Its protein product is CASSLGTASTDTQYF.

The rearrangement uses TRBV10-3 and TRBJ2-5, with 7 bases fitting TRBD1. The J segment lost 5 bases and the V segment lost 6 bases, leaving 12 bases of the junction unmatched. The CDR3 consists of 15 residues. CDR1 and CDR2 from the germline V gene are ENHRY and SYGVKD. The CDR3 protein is CAISQNRQGRETQYF. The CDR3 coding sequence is TGTGCCATCAGCCAAAACAGACAGGGAAGGGAGACCCAGTACTTC.

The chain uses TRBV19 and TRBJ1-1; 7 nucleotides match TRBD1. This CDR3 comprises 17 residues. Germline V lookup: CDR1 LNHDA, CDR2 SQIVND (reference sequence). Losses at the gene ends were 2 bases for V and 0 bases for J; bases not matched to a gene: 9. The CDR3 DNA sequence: TGTGCCAGTAGTATACCTGGGGGACAGCGGATGAACACTGAAGCTTTCTTT. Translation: CASSIPGGQRMNTEAFF.

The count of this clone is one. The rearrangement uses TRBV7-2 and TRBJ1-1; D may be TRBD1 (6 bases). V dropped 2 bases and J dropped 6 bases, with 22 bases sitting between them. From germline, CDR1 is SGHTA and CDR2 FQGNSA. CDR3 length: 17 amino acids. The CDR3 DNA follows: TGTGCCAGCAGCTTAATTTCCGGGTCGGTGCAGGGGTCTGAAGCTTTCTTT. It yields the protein CASSLISGSVQGSEAFF. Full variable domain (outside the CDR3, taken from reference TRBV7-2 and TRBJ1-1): GAGVSQSPSNKVTEKGKDVELRCDPISGHTALYWYRQSLGQGLEFLIYFQGNSAPDKSGLPSDRFSAERTGGSVSTLTIQRTQQEDSAVYLCASSLISGSVQGSEAFFGQGTRLTVV.

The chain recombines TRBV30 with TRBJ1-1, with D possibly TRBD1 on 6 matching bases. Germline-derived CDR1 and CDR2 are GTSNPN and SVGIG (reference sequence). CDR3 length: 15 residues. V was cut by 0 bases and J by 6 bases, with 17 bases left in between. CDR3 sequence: CAWSVQPGGRPEAFF. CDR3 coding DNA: TGTGCCTGGAGTGTCCAACCGGGGGGCAGGCCTGAAGCTTTCTTT.

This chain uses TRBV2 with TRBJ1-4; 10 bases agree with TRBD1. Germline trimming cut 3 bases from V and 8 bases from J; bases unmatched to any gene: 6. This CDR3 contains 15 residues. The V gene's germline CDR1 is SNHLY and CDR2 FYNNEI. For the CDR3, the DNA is TGTGCCAGCAGTGAGGGGACAGGGGACGGGGAAAAACTGTTTTTT. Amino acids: CASSEGTGDGEKLFF.

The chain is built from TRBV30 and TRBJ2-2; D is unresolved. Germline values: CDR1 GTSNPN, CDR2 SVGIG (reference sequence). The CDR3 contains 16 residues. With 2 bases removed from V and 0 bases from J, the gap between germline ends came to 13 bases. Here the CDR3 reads CAWSWAFHSNTGELFF. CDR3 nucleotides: TGTGCCTGGAGTTGGGCATTCCACTCGAACACCGGGGAGCTGTTTTTT.

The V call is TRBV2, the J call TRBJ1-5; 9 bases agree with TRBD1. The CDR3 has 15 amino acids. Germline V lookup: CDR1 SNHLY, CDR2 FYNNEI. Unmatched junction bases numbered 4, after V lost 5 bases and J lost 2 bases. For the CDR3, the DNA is TGTGCCAGCAGTCCCACAGGGGGCGGCAATCAGCCCCAGCATTTT. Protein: CASSPTGGGNQPQHF.

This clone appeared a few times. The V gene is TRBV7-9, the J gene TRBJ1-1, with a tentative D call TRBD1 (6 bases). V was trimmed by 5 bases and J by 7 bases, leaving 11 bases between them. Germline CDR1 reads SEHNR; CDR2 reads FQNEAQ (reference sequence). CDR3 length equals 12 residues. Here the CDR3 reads CASSATGFEAFF. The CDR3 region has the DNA TGTGCCAGCAGCGCTACAGGGTTTGAAGCTTTCTTT. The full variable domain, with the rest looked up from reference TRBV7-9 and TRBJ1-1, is DTGVSQNPRHKITKRGQNVTFRCDPISEHNRLYWYRQTLGQGPEFLTYFQNEAQLEKSRLLSDRFSAERPKGSFSTLEIQRTEQGDSAMYLCASSATGFEAFFGQGTRLTVV.

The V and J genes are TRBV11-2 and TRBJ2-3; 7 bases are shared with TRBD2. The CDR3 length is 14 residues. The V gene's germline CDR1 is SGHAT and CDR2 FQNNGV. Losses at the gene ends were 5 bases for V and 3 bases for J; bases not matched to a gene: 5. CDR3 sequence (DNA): TGTGCCAGCAGCCAGCCGGGAGGTACAGATACGCAGTATTTT. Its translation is CASSQPGGTDTQYF.

This chain's CDR3 is CASSQDRGGGVGSEQFF. The CDR3 DNA sequence: TGTGCCAGCAGCCAAGATCGCGGCGGGGGGGTCGGCAGTGAGCAGTTCTTC. The rearrangement links TRBV4-2 to TRBJ2-1; 9 bases align to TRBD2. With V trimmed by 0 bases and J by 9 bases, 12 bases remained unmatched. Germline V gene lookup returns CDR1 LGHNA and CDR2 YNFKEQ. CDR3 length: 17 amino acids.

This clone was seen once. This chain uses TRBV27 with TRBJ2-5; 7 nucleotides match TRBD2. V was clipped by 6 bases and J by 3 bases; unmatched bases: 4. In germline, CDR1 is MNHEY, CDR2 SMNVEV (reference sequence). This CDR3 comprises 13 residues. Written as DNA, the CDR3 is TGTGCCAGCAGCGAACGGGAGGAAGAGACCCAGTACTTC. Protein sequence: CASSEREEETQYF.

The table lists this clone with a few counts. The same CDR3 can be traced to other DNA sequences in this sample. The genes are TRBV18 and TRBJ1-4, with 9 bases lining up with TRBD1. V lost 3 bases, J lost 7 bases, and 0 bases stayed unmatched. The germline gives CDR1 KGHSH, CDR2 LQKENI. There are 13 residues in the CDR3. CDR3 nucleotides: TGTGCCAGCTCACCGGGACAGGGTGAAAAACTGTTTTTT. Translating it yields CASSPGQGEKLFF.